The sequence of this T cell receptor beta chain was determined in a study of CD8 T cells in ankylosing spondylitis. General study findings and limits: Reportedly, matched ankylosing spondylitis synovial fluid was significantly enriched for disease-linked clones. Typical of ankylosing spondylitis blood, it appeared, was a TCR beta motif of 7 or 8 highly homologous variants.

Using its own MiXCR run on the 5' RACE reads, TCRdb lists one record per CDR3 protein. The sample consists of 250,000 or so distinct CDR3 sequences, over 15% of them appearing once. Notes on this clonotype: Its target is unknown.

V lost 11 bases to trimming and J lost 9 bases; unmatched junction nucleotides: 8. CDR3 size: 13 residues. Germline V gene lookup returns CDR1 MNHEY and CDR2 SVGEGT. Specimen: blood, either unsorted or a sorted T cell fraction (not recorded which). The J gene is TRBJ2-1, the V gene TRBV6-2 or TRBV6-3; 12 nucleotides match TRBD2. The TCR originated in a male donor with ankylosing spondylitis or in good health (not recorded which). This chain's CDR3 is CAGRLAGDLEQFF. CDR3 bases: TGTGCCGGACGACTAGCGGGAGACCTTGAGCAGTTCTTC.